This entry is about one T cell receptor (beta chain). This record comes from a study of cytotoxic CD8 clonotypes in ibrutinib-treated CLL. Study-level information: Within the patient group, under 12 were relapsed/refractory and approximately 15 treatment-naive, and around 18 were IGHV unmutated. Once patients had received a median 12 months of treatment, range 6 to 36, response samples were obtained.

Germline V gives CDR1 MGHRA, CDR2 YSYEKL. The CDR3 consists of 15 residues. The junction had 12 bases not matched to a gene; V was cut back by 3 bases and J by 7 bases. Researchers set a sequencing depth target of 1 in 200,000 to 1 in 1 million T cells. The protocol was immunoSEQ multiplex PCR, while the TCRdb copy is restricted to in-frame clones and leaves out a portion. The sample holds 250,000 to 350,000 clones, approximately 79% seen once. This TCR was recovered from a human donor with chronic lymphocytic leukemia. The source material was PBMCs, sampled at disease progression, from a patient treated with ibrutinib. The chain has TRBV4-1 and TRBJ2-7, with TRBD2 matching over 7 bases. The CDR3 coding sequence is TGCGCCAGCAGCCACCGCCAGGGAGGGCCGGAGGAGCAGTACTTC. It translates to CASSHRQGGPEEQYF.